These T cell receptor beta chains were read from a single sample in a study of cytomegalovirus exposure and HLA in healthy donors. Sequenced by immunoSEQ multiplex PCR; TCRdb stores in-frame clones only, minus some. The data hold 100,000 to 150,000 clones, with roughly 94% observed a single time. The material sequenced was PBMCs. The source is a young woman in good health and CMV-seronegative. CDR3s include the opening cysteine and the closing phenylalanine or tryptophan. A D gene is named only where the DNA matches it firmly. Rows may omit the clone size; those that give it use once, few, many or a size class.

d_gene: TRBD1
v_gene: TRBV7-9
abundance: NA
j_gene: TRBJ1-5
CDR3nt: TGTGCCAGCAGCTTAGGGACAGGAGCTCAGCCCCAGCATTTT
CDR3aa: CASSLGTGAQPQHF

d_gene: TRBD1
v_gene: TRBV6-5
abundance: NA
j_gene: TRBJ2-1
CDR3nt: TGTGCCAGCAGCCTTGGACAGGTCTCCAATGAGCAGTTCTTC
CDR3aa: CASSLGQVSNEQFF

d_gene: TRBD1
v_gene: TRBV10-2
abundance: few
j_gene: TRBJ2-7
CDR3nt: TGCGCCAGCTCGACAGGGGCGTCCGAGCAGTACTTC
CDR3aa: CASSTGASEQYF

d_gene: NA
v_gene: TRBV7-9
abundance: NA
j_gene: TRBJ1-1
CDR3nt: TGTGCCAGCAGCTTAACCGGAGCTGCCGGTGAAGCTTTCTTT
CDR3aa: CASSLTGAAGEAFF

d_gene: NA
v_gene: TRBV7-8
abundance: NA
j_gene: TRBJ2-7
CDR3nt: TGTGCCAGCAGCCCCGCGGACAGTATCTACGAGCAGTACTTC
CDR3aa: CASSPADSIYEQYF

d_gene: NA
v_gene: TRBV19
abundance: NA
j_gene: TRBJ2-2
CDR3nt: TGTGCCAGTAGTATGGGCGATCCTCCCACCGGGGAGCTGTTTTTT
CDR3aa: CASSMGDPPTGELFF

d_gene: NA
v_gene: TRBV2
abundance: NA
j_gene: TRBJ1-2
CDR3nt: TGTGCCAGCAGCTCCCCAGGGACTCCCCTGAACTATGGCTACACCTTC
CDR3aa: CASSSPGTPLNYGYTF

d_gene: NA
v_gene: TRBV10-2
abundance: NA
j_gene: TRBJ1-1
CDR3nt: TGCGCCAGCAGGGGACTGGGGTTGAACACTGAAGCTTTCTTT
CDR3aa: CASRGLGLNTEAFF

d_gene: TRBD1
v_gene: TRBV30
abundance: NA
j_gene: TRBJ2-1
CDR3nt: TGTGCCTGGAGTGTCGTGACAGGGACATCCTACAATGAGCAGTTCTTC
CDR3aa: CAWSVVTGTSYNEQFF

d_gene: TRBD2
v_gene: TRBV18
abundance: NA
j_gene: TRBJ2-3
CDR3nt: TGTGCCAGCTCCCATCTAGCGGGGGATACGCAGTATTTT
CDR3aa: CASSHLAGDTQYF

d_gene: NA
v_gene: TRBV9
abundance: NA
j_gene: TRBJ2-2
CDR3nt: TGTGCCAGCACCAAAAACACCGGGGAGCTGTTTTTT
CDR3aa: CASTKNTGELFF

d_gene: TRBD1
v_gene: TRBV2
abundance: NA
j_gene: TRBJ1-4
CDR3nt: TGTGCCAGCAGCTTCCCACAGGGGGCGGACCGAAAACTGTTTTTT
CDR3aa: CASSFPQGADRKLFF

d_gene: TRBD1
v_gene: TRBV5-1
abundance: NA
j_gene: TRBJ2-7
CDR3nt: TGCGCCAGCAGCTTGGTGACAGGGGACTACGAGCAGTACTTC
CDR3aa: CASSLVTGDYEQYF

d_gene: TRBD1
v_gene: TRBV5-1
abundance: NA
j_gene: TRBJ2-7
CDR3nt: TGCGCCAGCAGCTTCCGGACAGGGACCCACGAGCAGTACTTC
CDR3aa: CASSFRTGTHEQYF

d_gene: NA
v_gene: TRBV6-1
abundance: NA
j_gene: TRBJ2-3
CDR3nt: TGTGCCAGCAGTGAAGGTCAGGCGGGTTATTTTTCAGATACGCAGTATTTT
CDR3aa: CASSEGQAGYFSDTQYF

d_gene: NA
v_gene: TRBV2
abundance: NA
j_gene: TRBJ2-6
CDR3nt: TGTGCCAGCAGCATTGGGGGGTTGAGAGGGGCCAACGTCCTGACTTTC
CDR3aa: CASSIGGLRGANVLTF

d_gene: NA
v_gene: TRBV6-5
abundance: NA
j_gene: TRBJ1-5
CDR3nt: TGTGCCAGCAGTTACCAGAGCAATCAGCCCCAGCATTTT
CDR3aa: CASSYQSNQPQHF

d_gene: TRBD2
v_gene: TRBV27
abundance: NA
j_gene: TRBJ2-3
CDR3nt: TGTGCCAGCAGTTCAGGGACTAGCGGGGGGCCACGGGCGCAGTATTTT
CDR3aa: CASSSGTSGGPRAQYF

d_gene: TRBD1
v_gene: TRBV27
abundance: once
j_gene: TRBJ1-4
CDR3nt: TGTGCCAGCAGTCCGACAGGGAGTAGGGAAAAACTGTTTTTT
CDR3aa: CASSPTGSREKLFF

d_gene: NA
v_gene: TRBV30
abundance: NA
j_gene: TRBJ1-1
CDR3nt: TGTGCCTGGTCAACCGGGGACACCCCTAACACTGAAGCTTTCTTT
CDR3aa: CAWSTGDTPNTEAFF

d_gene: NA
v_gene: TRBV19
abundance: once
j_gene: TRBJ1-5
CDR3nt: TGTGCCAGTAGGCAGAGCAATCAGCCCCAGCATTTT
CDR3aa: CASRQSNQPQHF

d_gene: TRBD2
v_gene: TRBV28
abundance: NA
j_gene: TRBJ2-2
CDR3nt: TGTGCCGTGGCGGGAGTCGAGTATGCCGGGGAGCTGTTTTTT
CDR3aa: CAVAGVEYAGELFF

d_gene: NA
v_gene: TRBV9
abundance: NA
j_gene: TRBJ2-7
CDR3nt: TGTGCCAGCAGCGCAGGACCGGGGGTGGGTGAGCAGTACTTC
CDR3aa: CASSAGPGVGEQYF

d_gene: TRBD2
v_gene: TRBV6-5
abundance: NA
j_gene: TRBJ2-1
CDR3nt: TGTGCCAGCAGTCCGCCGGGCGGGAGGGCCGATGAGCAGTTCTTC
CDR3aa: CASSPPGGRADEQFF

d_gene: NA
v_gene: TRBV20-1
abundance: NA
j_gene: TRBJ2-1
CDR3nt: TGCAGTGCCGACTCCCAGGGTGAGCAGTTCTTC
CDR3aa: CSADSQGEQFF

d_gene: NA
v_gene: TRBV4-2
abundance: NA
j_gene: TRBJ1-1
CDR3nt: TGTGCCAGCAGCCAGCTACAGGTGCATACTGAAGCTTTCTTT
CDR3aa: CASSQLQVHTEAFF

d_gene: TRBD1
v_gene: TRBV29-1
abundance: NA
j_gene: TRBJ2-5
CDR3nt: TGCAGCGGCACAGGGGTTCAAGAGACCCAGTACTTC
CDR3aa: CSGTGVQETQYF

d_gene: TRBD1
v_gene: TRBV7-2
abundance: NA
j_gene: TRBJ2-7
CDR3nt: TGTGCCAGCAGCCAAAGACAGGGATTCCACGAGCAGTACTTC
CDR3aa: CASSQRQGFHEQYF

d_gene: TRBD2
v_gene: TRBV30
abundance: NA
j_gene: TRBJ2-3
CDR3nt: TGTGGGCTAGCGGGGGGCCCCACAGATACGCAGTATTTT
CDR3aa: CGLAGGPTDTQYF

d_gene: NA
v_gene: TRBV6-5
abundance: NA
j_gene: TRBJ1-2
CDR3nt: TGTGCCAGCAGTCGTAATCACGACAGCTATGGCTACACCTTC
CDR3aa: CASSRNHDSYGYTF

d_gene: TRBD2
v_gene: TRBV29-1
abundance: NA
j_gene: TRBJ2-7
CDR3nt: TGCAGCGTACCGACCACGGAGCGGGGGGGTTACGAGCAGTACTTC
CDR3aa: CSVPTTERGGYEQYF